The source of this T cell receptor beta chain is a study of T cells after yellow fever vaccination. At the level of the study: Preparation used SMART-Seq v4 Ultra Low Input for the low-cell-number fractions.

The CDR3 totals 13 residues. V shed 4 bases, J shed 3 bases, and the junction held 3 bases outside the gene matches. Germline values: CDR1 MNHEY, CDR2 SVGEGT. This clonotype was picked up a small number of times. TCR cDNA, made by 5'RACE template switching, carried an added universal primer site and UMIs. In TCRdb, the 5' RACE reads were re-called with MiXCR into one record per CDR3 protein. The table shows 300,000 or so distinct CDR3 sequences, with 13% occurring only once. The sample in question was CD4+ T cells sorted from PBMCs, obtained 45 days after the yellow fever booster vaccination. This rearrangement joins TRBV6-2 or TRBV6-3 to TRBJ2-7, with 7 positions matching TRBD1. This TCR was recovered from a young man who received the YFV17D yellow fever vaccine. The CDR3 is CASSSGGRYEQYF. CDR3 in DNA: TGTGCCAGCAGTTCAGGGGGACGCTACGAGCAGTACTTC.